These T cell receptor beta chains were read from a single sample in a study of identical twins. TCRdb passed the 5' RACE reads through MiXCR, listing each CDR3 protein once. The sample records over 550,000 distinct CDR3 sequences, under 8.5% being singletons. These data also featured in a second study, about yellow fever vaccine responses in identical twins.

The source material was PBMCs. The receptors originated from a woman aged 18-35 years in good health. Each CDR3 is given with its conserved first and last residue. A D gene is named only where the DNA matches it firmly. Clone size appears in some rows only: once, few, many, or a class for an expanded clone.

DNA,CDR3,V,J,size,D
TGTGCCAGCAGCCAAGAAGGACACGGATTAAACAATGAGCAGTTCTTC,CASSQEGHGLNNEQFF,TRBV3-1,TRBJ2-1,.,.
TGTGCCAGCAGTTTAAGGGTCTGGACCGAGTATGGCTACACCTTC,CASSLRVWTEYGYTF,TRBV12-3/TRBV12-4,TRBJ1-2,.,.
TGCGCCAGCAGCCAAGTCTCCCGGTCCTACGAGCAGTACTTC,CASSQVSRSYEQYF,TRBV4-1,TRBJ2-7,few,.
TGTGCCAGCAGTTTGGGTCGCGGGAGAGTGGTAGATACGCAGTATTTT,CASSLGRGRVVDTQYF,TRBV12-3/TRBV12-4,TRBJ2-3,few,TRBD2
TGTGCCAGCAGCCCGCAGACTAGCGAAAGCACAGATACGCAGTATTTT,CASSPQTSESTDTQYF,TRBV7-9,TRBJ2-3,many,TRBD2
TGTGCCATCAGTCAAACGGACGGAACCTACGAGCAGTACTTC,CAISQTDGTYEQYF,TRBV10-3,TRBJ2-7,many,.
TGTGCCAGCAGCTTAGGGGGTGGCAAGGCTGACTACACCTTC,CASSLGGGKADYTF,TRBV7-9,TRBJ1-2,.,.
TGTGCCAGCAACTCAGGGGACTATGGCTACACCTTC,CASNSGDYGYTF,TRBV5-6,TRBJ1-2,many,.
TGTGCCAGCAGCGGAACAGGGGGCTCGAACACCGGGGAGCTGTTTTTT,CASSGTGGSNTGELFF,TRBV5-4,TRBJ2-2,few,TRBD1
TGTGCCAGCAGTTTCCTTCGACCAGGGAACACTGAAGCTTTCTTT,CASSFLRPGNTEAFF,TRBV28,TRBJ1-1,many,.
TGTGCCAGCAGGCGAGGGGGGGGAAGCTCCTATAATTCACCCCTCCACTTT,CASRRGGGSSYNSPLHF,TRBV12-3/TRBV12-4,TRBJ1-6,.,.
TGTGCCAGCAGTCCACAGGGGGCTCGGCTAGCCCAGCATTTT,CASSPQGARLAQHF,TRBV12-3/TRBV12-4,TRBJ1-5,few,TRBD1